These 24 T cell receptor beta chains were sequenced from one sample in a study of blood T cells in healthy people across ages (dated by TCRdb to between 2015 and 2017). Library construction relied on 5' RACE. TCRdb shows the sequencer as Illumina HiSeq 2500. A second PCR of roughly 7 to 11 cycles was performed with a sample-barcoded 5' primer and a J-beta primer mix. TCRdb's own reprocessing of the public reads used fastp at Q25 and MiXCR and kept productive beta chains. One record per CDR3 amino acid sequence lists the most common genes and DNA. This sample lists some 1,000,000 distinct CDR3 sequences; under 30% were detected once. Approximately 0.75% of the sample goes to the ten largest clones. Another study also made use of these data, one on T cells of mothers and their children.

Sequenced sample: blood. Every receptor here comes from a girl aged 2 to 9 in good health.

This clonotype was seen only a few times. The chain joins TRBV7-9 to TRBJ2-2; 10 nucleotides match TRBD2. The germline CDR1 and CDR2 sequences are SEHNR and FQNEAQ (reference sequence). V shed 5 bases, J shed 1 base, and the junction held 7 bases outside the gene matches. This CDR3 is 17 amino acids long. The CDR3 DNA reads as TGTGCCAGCAGCGACCCTCTAGCGGGGGTGAACACCGGGGAGCTGTTTTTT. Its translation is CASSDPLAGVNTGELFF.

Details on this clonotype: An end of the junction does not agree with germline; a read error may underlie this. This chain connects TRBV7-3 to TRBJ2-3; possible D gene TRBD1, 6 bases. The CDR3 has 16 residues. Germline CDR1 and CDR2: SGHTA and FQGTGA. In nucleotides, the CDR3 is TGTGCCAGCAGCTTAATAGGTTCGGCAGGGGAAAGAATCTTGGATTTT. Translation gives CASSLIGSAGERILDF.

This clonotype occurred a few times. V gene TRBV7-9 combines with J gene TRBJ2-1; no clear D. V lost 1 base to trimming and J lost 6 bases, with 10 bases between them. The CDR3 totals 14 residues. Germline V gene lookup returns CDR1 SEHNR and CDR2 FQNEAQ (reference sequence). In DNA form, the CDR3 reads TGTGCCAGCAGCTTAGTCCCCGACGCCAATGAGCAGTTCTTC. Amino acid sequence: CASSLVPDANEQFF.

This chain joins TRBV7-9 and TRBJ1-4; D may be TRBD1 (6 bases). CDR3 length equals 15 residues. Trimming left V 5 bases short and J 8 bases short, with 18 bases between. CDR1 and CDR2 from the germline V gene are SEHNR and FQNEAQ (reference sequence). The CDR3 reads CASSLGAGSPEKLFF. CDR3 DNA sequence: TGTGCCAGCAGCCTGGGGGCAGGGAGTCCCGAAAAACTGTTTTTT.

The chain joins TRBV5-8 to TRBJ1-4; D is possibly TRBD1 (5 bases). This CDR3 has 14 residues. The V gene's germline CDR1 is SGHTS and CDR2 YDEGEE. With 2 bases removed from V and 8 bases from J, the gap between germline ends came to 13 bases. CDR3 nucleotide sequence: TGTGCCAGCAGCTTCGGGGGGGTAAGGGAAAAACTGTTTTTT. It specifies CASSFGGVREKLFF. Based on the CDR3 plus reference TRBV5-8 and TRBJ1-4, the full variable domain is EAGVTQSPTHLIKTRGQQATLRCSPISGHTSVYWYQQALGLGLQFLLWYDEGEERNRGNFPPRFSGRQFPNYSSELNVNALELEDSALYLCASSFGGVREKLFFGSGTQLSVL.

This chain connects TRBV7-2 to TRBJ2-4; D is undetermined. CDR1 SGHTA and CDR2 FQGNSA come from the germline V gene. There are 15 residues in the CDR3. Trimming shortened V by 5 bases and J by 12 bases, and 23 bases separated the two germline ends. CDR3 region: CASSPQKDARWSQYF. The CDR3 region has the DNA TGTGCCAGCAGCCCTCAAAAGGACGCACGTTGGAGTCAGTACTTC.

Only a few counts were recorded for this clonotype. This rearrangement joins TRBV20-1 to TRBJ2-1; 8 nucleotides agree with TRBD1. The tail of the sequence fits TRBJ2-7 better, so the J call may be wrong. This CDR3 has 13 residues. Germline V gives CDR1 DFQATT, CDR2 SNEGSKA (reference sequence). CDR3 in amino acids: CSAETGESYEQYF. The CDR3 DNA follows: TGCAGTGCTGAGACAGGGGAATCCTACGAGCAGTACTTC.

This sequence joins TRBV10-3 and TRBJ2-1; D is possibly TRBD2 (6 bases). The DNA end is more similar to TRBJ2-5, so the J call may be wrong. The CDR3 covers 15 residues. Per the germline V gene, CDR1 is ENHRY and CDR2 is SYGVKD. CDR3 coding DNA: TGTGCCATCAGTGACGGGCTAGCTGGGGGGGAGACCCAGTACTTC. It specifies CAISDGLAGGETQYF.

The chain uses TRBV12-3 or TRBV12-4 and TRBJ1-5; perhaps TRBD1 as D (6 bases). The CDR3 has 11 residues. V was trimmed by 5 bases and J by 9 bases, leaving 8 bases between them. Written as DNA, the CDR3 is TGTGCCAGCAGTAGGGGGGGGCCCCAGCATTTT. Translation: CASSRGGPQHF.

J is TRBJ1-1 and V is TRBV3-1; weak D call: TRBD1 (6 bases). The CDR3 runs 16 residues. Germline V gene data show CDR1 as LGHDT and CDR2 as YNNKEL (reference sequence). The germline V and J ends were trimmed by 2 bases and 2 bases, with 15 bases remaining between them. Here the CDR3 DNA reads TGTGCCAGCAGCCAACGGTCAATCAGGGGAAACACTGAAGCTTTCTTT. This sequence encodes CASSQRSIRGNTEAFF.

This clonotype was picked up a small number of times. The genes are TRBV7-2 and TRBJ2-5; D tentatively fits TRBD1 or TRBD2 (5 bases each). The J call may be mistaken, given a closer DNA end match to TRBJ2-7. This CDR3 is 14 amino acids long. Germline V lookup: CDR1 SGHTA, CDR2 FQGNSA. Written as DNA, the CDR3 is TGTGCCAGCAGCCCGAATCCCGGGGCGTACGAGCAGTACTTC. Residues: CASSPNPGAYEQYF.

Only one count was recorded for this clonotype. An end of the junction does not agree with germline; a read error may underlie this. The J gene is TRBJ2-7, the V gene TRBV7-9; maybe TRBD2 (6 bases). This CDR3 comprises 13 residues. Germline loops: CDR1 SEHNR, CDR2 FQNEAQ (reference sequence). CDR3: CASSQMGGYEQYF. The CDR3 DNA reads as TGCGCCAGCAGCCAGATGGGAGGCTACGAGCAGTACTTC.

The CDR3 DNA reads TGTGCCAGCAGCGTAACTACCTACAATGAGCAGTTCTTC. The encoded protein is CASSVTTYNEQFF. The chain links TRBV7-2 to TRBJ2-1; D is undetermined. Trimming removed 5 bases from V and 2 bases from J, with 7 bases in between. The CDR3 is 13 amino acids. Germline assignment: CDR1 SGHTA and CDR2 FQGNSA. Using reference TRBV7-2 and TRBJ2-1 for the parts outside the CDR3, the full variable domain is GAGVSQSPSNKVTEKGKDVELRCDPISGHTALYWYRQSLGQGLEFLIYFQGNSAPDKSGLPSDRFSAERTGGSVSTLTIQRTQQEDSAVYLCASSVTTYNEQFFGPGTRLTVL.

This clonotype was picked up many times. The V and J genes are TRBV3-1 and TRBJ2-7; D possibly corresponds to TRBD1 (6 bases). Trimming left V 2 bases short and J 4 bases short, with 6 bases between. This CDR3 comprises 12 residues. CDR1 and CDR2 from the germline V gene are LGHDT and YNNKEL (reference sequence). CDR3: CASSQQGYEQYF. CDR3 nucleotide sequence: TGTGCCAGCAGCCAACAGGGGTACGAGCAGTACTTC.

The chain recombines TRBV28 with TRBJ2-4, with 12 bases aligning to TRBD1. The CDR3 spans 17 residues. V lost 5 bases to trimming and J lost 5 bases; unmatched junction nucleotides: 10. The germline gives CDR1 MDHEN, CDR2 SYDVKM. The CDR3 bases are TGTGCCAGCAGTCCTTACTTCGGGACAGGGGGCCAAAACATTCAGTACTTC. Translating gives CASSPYFGTGGQNIQYF.

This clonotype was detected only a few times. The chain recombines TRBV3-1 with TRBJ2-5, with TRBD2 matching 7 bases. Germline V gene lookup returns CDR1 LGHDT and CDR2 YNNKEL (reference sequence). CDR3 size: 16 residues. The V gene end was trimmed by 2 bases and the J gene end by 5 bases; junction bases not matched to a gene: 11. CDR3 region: CASSQTQYAGEETQYF. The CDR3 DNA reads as TGTGCCAGCAGCCAAACCCAATATGCGGGAGAGGAGACCCAGTACTTC.

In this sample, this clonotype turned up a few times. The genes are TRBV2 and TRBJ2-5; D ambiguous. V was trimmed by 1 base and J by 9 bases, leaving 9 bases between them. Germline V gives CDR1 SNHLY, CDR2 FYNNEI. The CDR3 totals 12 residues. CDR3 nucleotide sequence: TGTGCCAGCAGTGAAGGCCAGTGGGCCCAGTACTTC. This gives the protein CASSEGQWAQYF.

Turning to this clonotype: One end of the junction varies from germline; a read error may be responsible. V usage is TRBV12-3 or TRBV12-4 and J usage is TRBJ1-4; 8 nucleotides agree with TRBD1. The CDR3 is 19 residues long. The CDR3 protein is CASSSQSGTGVTTNERLFF. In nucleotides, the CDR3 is TGTGCCAGCAGTTCCCAATCGGGGACAGGTGTGACGACTAATGAAAGACTGTTTTTT.

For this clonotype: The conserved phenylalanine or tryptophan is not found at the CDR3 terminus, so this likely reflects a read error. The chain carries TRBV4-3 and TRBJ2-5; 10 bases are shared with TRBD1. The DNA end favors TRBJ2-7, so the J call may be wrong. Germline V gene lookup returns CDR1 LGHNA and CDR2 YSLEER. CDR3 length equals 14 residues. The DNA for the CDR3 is TGCGCCAGCAGCCTGGGACAGGGGAGATACGAGCAGTACCTC. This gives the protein CASSLGQGRYEQYL.

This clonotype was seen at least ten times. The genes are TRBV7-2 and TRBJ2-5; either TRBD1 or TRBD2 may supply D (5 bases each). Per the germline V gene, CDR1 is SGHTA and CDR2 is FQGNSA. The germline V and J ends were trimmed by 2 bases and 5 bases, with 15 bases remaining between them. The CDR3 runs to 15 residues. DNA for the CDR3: TGTGCCAGCAGCTTACGGGGCAGGAGAGAGGAGACCCAGTACTTC. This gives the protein CASSLRGRREETQYF. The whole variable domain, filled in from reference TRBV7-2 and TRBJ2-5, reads GAGVSQSPSNKVTEKGKDVELRCDPISGHTALYWYRQSLGQGLEFLIYFQGNSAPDKSGLPSDRFSAERTGGSVSTLTIQRTQQEDSAVYLCASSLRGRREETQYFGPGTRLLVL.

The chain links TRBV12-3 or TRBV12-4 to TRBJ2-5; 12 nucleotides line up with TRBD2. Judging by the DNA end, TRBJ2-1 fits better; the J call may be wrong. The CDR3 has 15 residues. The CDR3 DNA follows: TGTGCCAGCAGCGGGACTAGCGGGCCCTACAATGAGCAGTTCTTC. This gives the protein CASSGTSGPYNEQFF.

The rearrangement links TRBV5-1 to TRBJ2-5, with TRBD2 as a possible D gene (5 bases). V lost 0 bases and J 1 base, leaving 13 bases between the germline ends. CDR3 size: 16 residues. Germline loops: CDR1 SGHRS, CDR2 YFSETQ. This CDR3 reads CASSLEASRVQETQYF. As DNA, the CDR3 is TGCGCCAGCAGCTTGGAGGCCTCGCGGGTCCAAGAGACCCAGTACTTC.

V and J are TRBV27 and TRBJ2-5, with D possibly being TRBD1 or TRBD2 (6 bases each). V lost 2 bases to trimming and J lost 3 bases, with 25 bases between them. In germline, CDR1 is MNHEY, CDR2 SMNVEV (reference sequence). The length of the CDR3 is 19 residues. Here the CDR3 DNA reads TGTGCCAGCAGTTTAGATCCACTGACAGGACGGAGGGGTAAAGAGACCCAGTACTTC. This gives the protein CASSLDPLTGRRGKETQYF.

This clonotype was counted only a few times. The CDR3 spells CASAPRGSTDTQYF. CDR3 bases: TGCGCCAGCGCCCCAAGGGGGAGCACAGATACGCAGTATTTT. This sequence joins TRBV5-1 and TRBJ2-3; D perhaps matches TRBD1 (6 bases). Germline CDR1 is SGHRS and CDR2 is YFSETQ. This CDR3 is 14 amino acids long. V lost 7 bases to trimming and J lost 0 bases, with 12 bases between them.